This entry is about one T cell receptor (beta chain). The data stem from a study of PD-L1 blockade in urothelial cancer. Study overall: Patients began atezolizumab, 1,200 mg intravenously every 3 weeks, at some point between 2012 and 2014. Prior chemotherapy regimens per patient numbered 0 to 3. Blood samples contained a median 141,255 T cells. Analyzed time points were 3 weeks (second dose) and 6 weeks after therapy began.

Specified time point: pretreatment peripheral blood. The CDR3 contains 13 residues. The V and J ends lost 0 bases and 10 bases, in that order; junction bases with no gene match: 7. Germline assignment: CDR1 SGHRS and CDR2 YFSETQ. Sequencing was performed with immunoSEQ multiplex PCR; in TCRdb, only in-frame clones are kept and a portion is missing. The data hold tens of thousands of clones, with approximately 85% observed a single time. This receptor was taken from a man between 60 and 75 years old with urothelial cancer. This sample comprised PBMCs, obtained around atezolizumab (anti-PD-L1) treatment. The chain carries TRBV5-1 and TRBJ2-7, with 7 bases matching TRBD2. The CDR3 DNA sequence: TGCGCCAGCAGCTTGGTGGGGGAGGGAAATCAGTACTTC. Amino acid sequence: CASSLVGEGNQYF.